These 15 T cell receptor beta chains were all obtained from the same sample, sequenced in a study of blood T cell repertoires in COVID-19. Some clones are missing from TCRdb's copy, which holds only in-frame ones; the method was immunoSEQ multiplex PCR. The sample lists about 140,000 clones; 87% were seen once. Source material: peripheral blood. These receptor sequences come from a man over 45 with active COVID-19.

The V gene is TRBV24-1, the J gene TRBJ2-3; no clear D. The CDR3 is 12 amino acids. Deletions cut 1 base from V and 6 bases from J, with 4 bases between. Germline CDR1 reads KGHDR; CDR2 reads SFDVKD. For the CDR3, the DNA is TGTGCCACCAGTGATTTTTATGATACGCAGTATTTT. Protein sequence: CATSDFYDTQYF.

The chain combines TRBV2 with TRBJ1-1; 8 positions agree with TRBD1. The germline V gene encodes CDR1 SNHLY and CDR2 FYNNEI. The CDR3 spans 13 residues. V dropped 6 bases and J dropped 11; count of bases not matched to a gene: 11. The CDR3 nucleotides read TGTGCCAGCAGACAAGGACAGGGTGTCTGGGCTTTCTTT. Translated, it gives CASRQGQGVWAFF.

As concerns this clone: At one end the junction does not follow the germline gene, possibly because of a read error. The CDR3 bases are TGCGCCAGCGTAAGGATGGGGAGCCACGAGCAGTACTTC. It yields the protein CASVRMGSHEQYF. The J gene is TRBJ2-7, the V gene TRBV2; the D gene is possibly TRBD2 (5 bases). Germline V gene data show CDR1 as SNHLY and CDR2 as FYNNEI. CDR3 size: 13 residues.

CDR3 protein: CASSRWGGDRETQYF. The CDR3 DNA is TGTGCCAGCAGCCGCTGGGGCGGGGATAGGGAGACCCAGTACTTC. The chain is built from TRBV5-4 and TRBJ2-5; a possible D gene is TRBD2 (6 bases). The CDR3 covers 15 residues. The germline V and J ends were trimmed by 4 bases and 5 bases, with 18 bases remaining between them. CDR1 and CDR2 (germline): SGHNT, YYREEE (reference sequence).

The CDR3 DNA reads as TGTGCCAGCAGTCAAGCAATAGGACTAGCGGGCGAGACCCAGTACTTC. Protein product: CASSQAIGLAGETQYF. The chain recombines TRBV11-3 with TRBJ2-5, with 11 bases aligning to TRBD2. The CDR3 has 16 amino acids. The trim removed 6 bases at V and 5 bases at J, leaving 11 bases unmatched. Germline CDR1 reads SGHNT; CDR2 reads YENEEA. Drawing the rest from reference TRBV11-3 and TRBJ2-5, the complete variable domain is EAGVVQSPRYKIIEKKQPVAFWCNPISGHNTLYWYLQNLGQGPELLIRYENEEAVDDSQLPKDRFSAERLKGVDSTLKIQPAELGDSAVYLCASSQAIGLAGETQYFGPGTRLLVL.

Concerning this clone: Other DNA sequences of this sample code for an identical CDR3. The CDR3 loop is CASGLAGGQPQHF. The CDR3, as DNA: TGTGCTAGTGGTTTGGCGGGAGGTCAGCCCCAGCATTTT. The chain has TRBV12-5 and TRBJ1-5; D not certain. In germline, CDR1 is LGHNT, CDR2 FRNRAP. CDR3 length equals 13 residues. The V end was cut by 1 base, the J end by 6 bases, with 7 bases between.

The rearrangement joins TRBV2 to TRBJ2-7, with TRBD2 matching over 7 bases. The ends lost 5 bases at V and 4 bases at J; junction bases unmatched: 5. The CDR3 spans 13 residues. The germline gives CDR1 SNHLY, CDR2 FYNNEI. Written as DNA, the CDR3 is TGTGCCAGCAGTTACCGACTAGCTTACGAGCAGTACTTC. This gives the protein CASSYRLAYEQYF.

The V call is TRBV15, the J call TRBJ1-1, with 7 bases aligning to TRBD1. V trimming: 2 bases; J trimming: 3 bases; junction bases outside the gene matches: 12. The CDR3 covers 17 residues. Germline V CDR1 and CDR2: LNHNV, YYDKDF (reference sequence). In DNA, the CDR3 is TGTGCCACCAGCAGATTTTCCTTTGACAGGGCCCACACTGAAGCTTTCTTT. As protein: CATSRFSFDRAHTEAFF.

The V and J genes are TRBV6-5 and TRBJ2-7, with 11 nucleotides matching TRBD1. This CDR3 contains 14 residues. J was trimmed by 4 bases and V by 6 bases; bases with no gene match: 5. In germline, CDR1 is MNHEY, CDR2 SVGAGI. The CDR3 coding sequence is TGTGCCAGCAGCCGGACAGGGGGCCAGTACGAGCAGTACTTC. Translated: CASSRTGGQYEQYF.

This chain uses TRBV5-1 with TRBJ2-3, with 8 bases lining up with TRBD1. CDR1 and CDR2 from the germline V gene are SGHRS and YFSETQ. Trimming cost V 3 bases and J 4 bases; bases outside gene matches: 4. The CDR3 covers 14 residues. CDR3: CASSSDRGADTQYF. CDR3 bases: TGCGCCAGCAGCTCAGACAGGGGCGCAGATACGCAGTATTTT.

The V and J genes are TRBV5-4 and TRBJ2-5; D gene ambiguous. This CDR3 comprises 13 residues. V was pared by 4 bases and J by 2 bases, with 9 bases between. The germline CDR1 and CDR2 sequences are SGHNT and YYREEE (reference sequence). The DNA for the CDR3 is TGTGCCAGCAGCCAATATGAGCAAGAGACCCAGTACTTC. It codes for CASSQYEQETQYF.

The chain is built from TRBV5-4 and TRBJ1-1; tentative D call: TRBD1 (5 bases). CDR3 length: 15 amino acids. CDR1 is SGHNT and CDR2 is YYREEE in the germline V gene (reference sequence). Trimming cost V 0 bases and J 4 bases, with 13 bases left between them. In DNA, the CDR3 is TGTGCCAGCAGCTTGGTGGGGGGTTGGGGCACTGAAGCTTTCTTT. It is translated as CASSLVGGWGTEAFF.

V is TRBV4-1 and J is TRBJ1-2; D is undetermined. Germline V gene data show CDR1 as MGHRA and CDR2 as YSYEKL. CDR3 length: 14 residues. The ends were cut back, 0 bases at V and 8 bases at J, with 13 bases in the middle. CDR3 coding DNA: TGCGCCAGCAGCCAAGATACAGAAAGTATAGGCTACACCTTC. Translated, it gives CASSQDTESIGYTF.

The chain couples TRBV9 to TRBJ2-5, with D possibly TRBD1 on 5 matching bases. This CDR3 region has 13 residues. The germline V and J ends were trimmed by 1 base and 1 base, with 5 bases remaining between them. CDR1 is SGDLS and CDR2 is YYNGEE in the germline V gene. CDR3 region: CASSVTGQETQYF. DNA of the CDR3: TGTGCCAGCAGCGTAACAGGCCAAGAGACCCAGTACTTC.

The chain links TRBV10-2 to TRBJ1-2; tentative D call: TRBD1 (5 bases). This CDR3 is built from 12 residues. The germline CDR1 and CDR2 sequences are WSHSY and SAAADI. Deletions cut 1 base from V and 6 bases from J, with 6 bases between. The CDR3 bases are TGCGCCAGCAGTGAGTGGGGGGATGGCTACACCTTC. This sequence encodes CASSEWGDGYTF.